The T cell receptor beta chain described here comes from a study of control samples from healthy donors and cancer patients (dated by TCRdb to the early 2020s). To prepare the library, the immunoSEQ multiplex PCR assay was applied. TCRdb provides this immuneACCESS table in a form limited to in-frame rearrangements. Some clones are lacking; in checked studies, under half of them reflect an unresolved V gene, and why the rest are absent is not known. The sample table contains 200,000 to 250,000 clones; only one count was recorded for roughly 94% of them. Of the sample, roughly 1.6% falls within the top ten clones. V is pared back by 2 bases and J by 0 bases, with 23 bases lying between the germline termini. CDR1 MNHEY and CDR2 SMNVEV are derived from the germline V gene (reference sequence). Including the terminal cysteine and phenylalanine, the CDR3 comprises 20 residues. Only the CDR3 part of the read is kept: 60 bases, read in frame from the first base.

About this clone: Its antigen is currently not known. No quality values exist for individual bases; no much larger clone is one base distant.

This clonotype was sampled from a man aged 50 to 59 in good health. This chain joins TRBV27 to TRBJ2-4, and TRBD1 may be the D gene, going by 6 matching bases. Sequencing input: blood. The CDR3 sequence is CASSLRGWGRGDIAKNIQYF. The DNA reads TGTGCCAGCAGTTTACGGGGATGGGGGCGAGGGGACATAGCCAAAAACATTCAGTACTTC.